The 22 T cell receptor beta chains below were found in one sample sequenced in a study of CD8 T cells in ankylosing spondylitis. TCRdb itself ran the 5' RACE reads through MiXCR, one entry per CDR3 protein. In the table there are roughly 180,000 distinct CDR3 sequences, 9.5% to 10% of which are singletons. The sequenced sample was blood, either unsorted or a sorted T cell fraction (not recorded which). Receptors originate from a female donor with ankylosing spondylitis or in good health (not recorded which).

This clonotype has a count of ten or more. The V gene is TRBV4-3, the J gene TRBJ2-1, with 11 bases identical to TRBD2. Unmatched junction bases numbered 14, after V lost 4 bases and J lost 0 bases. Germline V gene sequence: CDR1 LGHNA, CDR2 YSLEER. The CDR3 is 20 residues long. The CDR3 DNA reads TGCGCCAGCAGCCGATACTCCGGGACTAGCGGATCGAGCTCCTACAATGAGCAGTTCTTC. Protein sequence: CASSRYSGTSGSSSYNEQFF.

This clonotype was counted a few times. The V and J genes are TRBV7-9 and TRBJ2-5; 7 bases fit TRBD2. The V gene end was trimmed by 5 bases and the J gene end by 5 bases; junction bases not matched to a gene: 17. The CDR3 contains 17 residues. CDR1 and CDR2 from the germline V gene are SEHNR and FQNEAQ (reference sequence). This CDR3 is CASSLPSEGGPGETQYF. As DNA, the CDR3 is TGTGCCAGCAGCCTGCCCTCTGAGGGAGGGCCTGGTGAGACCCAGTACTTC.

This clonotype was seen more than once but under ten times. V is TRBV6-2 or TRBV6-3 and J is TRBJ1-1, with no clear D. The CDR3 is 15 residues long. Trimming pared 5 bases from V and 0 bases from J, leaving 13 bases between. The germline V gene encodes CDR1 MNHEY and CDR2 SVGEGT. The CDR3 nucleotides are TGTGCCAGCAGTCCTCCCCCACGGATGAACACTGAAGCTTTCTTT. Its translation is CASSPPPRMNTEAFF.

This clonotype was detected many times. This chain uses TRBV29-1 with TRBJ2-7; D might be TRBD1 or TRBD2, each matching 5 bases. Trimming shortened V by 4 bases and J by 2 bases, and 12 bases separated the two germline ends. The CDR3 is 13 residues long. The germline V gene encodes CDR1 SQVTM and CDR2 ANQGSEA. The chain's CDR3 is CSVAGGMAYEQYF. The CDR3, as DNA: TGCAGCGTTGCTGGGGGTATGGCCTACGAGCAGTACTTC.

This clonotype occurred a few times. The CDR3 here is CASSVVSGDLVMSQPQHF. CDR3 sequence (DNA): TGTGCCAGCAGCGTAGTCTCAGGGGATCTCGTAATGAGCCAGCCCCAGCATTTT. This sequence joins TRBV9 and TRBJ1-5; tentative D call: TRBD1 (6 bases). The ends were cut back, 0 bases at V and 7 bases at J, with 23 bases in the middle. This CDR3 is built from 18 residues. Germline CDR1 SGDLS, CDR2 YYNGEE.

This clonotype was counted only a few times. The V and J genes are TRBV28 and TRBJ2-1; D might be TRBD1 (6 bases). Germline CDR1 is MDHEN and CDR2 is SYDVKM. This CDR3 spans 15 amino acids. Trimming shortened V by 6 bases and J by 0 bases, and 12 bases separated the two germline ends. CDR3 nucleotide sequence: TGTGCCAGCAGCAACGACAGGAGCTCCTACAATGAGCAGTTCTTC. Amino acid sequence: CASSNDRSSYNEQFF.

This clonotype was observed a handful of times. The V call is TRBV6-1, the J call TRBJ2-2; D gene uncertain. CDR1 and CDR2 (germline): MNHNS, SASEGT. The CDR3 runs 16 residues. Trimming took 1 base from V and 4 from J, leaving 13 bases between them. CDR3 DNA sequence: TGTGCCAGCAGTGAAGGCTTTAACCTTATCACCGGGGAGCTGTTTTTT. This encodes CASSEGFNLITGELFF.

The V and J genes are TRBV6-1 and TRBJ2-3; no firm D call. The V gene's germline CDR1 is MNHNS and CDR2 SASEGT. V was trimmed by 3 bases and J by 6 bases, leaving 10 bases between them. The CDR3 is made up of 13 amino acids. CDR3 sequence (DNA): TGTGCCAGCAGTGACGAAGGGCGGGATACGCAGTATTTT. The encoded protein is CASSDEGRDTQYF.

This clonotype showed up just a few times. This sequence joins TRBV20-1 and TRBJ1-2, with D possibly being TRBD1 (5 bases). The CDR3 length is 16 residues. Germline CDR1 and CDR2: DFQATT and SNEGSKA (reference sequence). V lost 0 bases and J lost 4, with 18 bases in between. The chain's CDR3 is CSARDRLTVLLYGYTF. The CDR3 region has the DNA TGCAGTGCTAGAGATCGGCTGACAGTCCTCCTCTATGGCTACACCTTC.

This clonotype was recorded many times. The chain has TRBV4-1 and TRBJ2-2, with 11 bases fitting TRBD2. After removal of 5 bases from V and 0 bases from J, the junction contained 8 bases not matched to a gene. Germline CDR1 is MGHRA and CDR2 is YSYEKL. This CDR3 has 18 amino acids. CDR3 coding DNA: TGCGCCAGCAGCATGCGACTAGCGGGAACTACGAACACCGGGGAGCTGTTTTTT. It translates to CASSMRLAGTTNTGELFF.

This clonotype was counted only a few times. The V call is TRBV20-1, the J call TRBJ2-7, with 7 bases matching TRBD1. The V and J ends lost 6 bases and 3 bases, in that order; junction bases with no gene match: 14. This CDR3 contains 15 residues. Germline CDR1 DFQATT, CDR2 SNEGSKA (reference sequence). The CDR3 loop reads CSAPSPGQHNYEQYF. CDR3 DNA sequence: TGCAGTGCCCCCTCTCCGGGACAGCATAACTACGAGCAGTACTTC.

There are many counts of this clonotype. The chain couples TRBV9 to TRBJ1-1, with D tentatively TRBD1 (5 bases). Looked up from germline, CDR1 is SGDLS and CDR2 is YYNGEE. The V end was cut by 0 bases, the J end by 7 bases, with 13 bases between. The CDR3 consists of 14 residues. DNA for the CDR3: TGTGCCAGCAGCGTAGCAGGGTCCCGAAGTGAAGCTTTCTTT. It specifies CASSVAGSRSEAFF.

This clonotype came up many times. The chain is built from TRBV6-2 or TRBV6-3 and TRBJ2-1; D possibly uses TRBD1 or TRBD2 (5 bases each). The CDR3 is 14 residues long. V shed 2 bases and J shed 1 base, with 6 bases lying between them. The germline V gene encodes CDR1 MNHEY and CDR2 SVGEGT. The chain's CDR3 is CASSYGGSYNEQFF. For the CDR3, the DNA is TGTGCCAGCAGTTACGGGGGATCCTACAATGAGCAGTTCTTC.

The rearrangement links TRBV7-6 to TRBJ2-7, with D perhaps matching TRBD2 (6 bases). The V and J ends lost 4 bases and 4 bases respectively, with 20 bases between them. This CDR3 is 16 amino acids long. The germline gives CDR1 SGHVS, CDR2 FNYEAQ. The CDR3 nucleotides read TGTGCCAGCAGCTATACACCCGGTCCGGCGGGATACGAGCAGTACTTC. Translating it yields CASSYTPGPAGYEQYF. Full variable domain (remainder filled in from reference TRBV7-6 and TRBJ2-7): GAGVSQSPRYKVTKRGQDVALRCDPISGHVSLYWYRQALGQGPEFLTYFNYEAQQDKSGLPNDRFSAERPEGSISTLTIQRTEQRDSAMYRCASSYTPGPAGYEQYFGPGTRLTVT.

This clonotype was seen only a few times. This chain joins TRBV27 and TRBJ2-7, with 11 bases identical to TRBD2. The trim removed 7 bases at V and 2 bases at J, leaving 10 bases unmatched. The CDR3 contains 16 residues. Germline-derived CDR1 and CDR2 are MNHEY and SMNVEV (reference sequence). DNA for the CDR3: TGTGCCAGCACCACAATGGGACTAGCGGTACCCTACGAGCAGTACTTC. Translation gives CASTTMGLAVPYEQYF.

With regard to this clonotype: One junction end disagrees with the germline gene, perhaps due to a read error. The CDR3 DNA reads as TGTGCCAGCAGCTCGACAACCGGGACAGCCGAAGAGAGCCAGTACTTC. Protein: CASSSTTGTAEESQYF. The chain is built from TRBV7-9 and TRBJ2-5, with 7 nucleotides matching TRBD1. The germline CDR1 and CDR2 sequences are SEHNR and FQNEAQ (reference sequence). This CDR3 has 16 residues. The full variable domain, rest sourced from reference TRBV7-9 and TRBJ2-5, is DTGVSQNPRHKITKRGQNVTFRCDPISEHNRLYWYRQTLGQGPEFLTYFQNEAQLEKSRLLSDRFSAERPKGSFSTLEIQRTEQGDSAMYLCASSSTTGTAEESQYFGPGTRLLVL.

This clonotype was seen at least ten times. This sequence joins TRBV9 and TRBJ2-1; D not resolved. V was shortened by 0 bases and J by 2 bases, with 3 bases between the two germline ends. CDR3 size: 13 residues. Germline-derived CDR1 and CDR2 are SGDLS and YYNGEE. CDR3 loop: CASSVAPYNEQFF. The CDR3 DNA reads TGTGCCAGCAGCGTAGCTCCCTACAATGAGCAGTTCTTC.

This clonotype was seen ten or more times. This chain links TRBV9 with TRBJ2-7; 11 bases line up with TRBD2. The CDR3 has 16 amino acids. Losses at the gene ends were 0 bases for V and 3 bases for J; bases not matched to a gene: 5. Germline V CDR1 and CDR2: SGDLS, YYNGEE. In DNA, the CDR3 is TGTGCCAGCAGCGTAGCAGGGGGACTAGCGGACTACGAGCAGTACTTC. Translating gives CASSVAGGLADYEQYF.

In the case of this clonotype: A read error may produce the germline difference seen at one junction end. The V gene is TRBV14, the J gene TRBJ1-1; D unresolved. Germline V gene sequence: CDR1 SGHDN, CDR2 FVKESK. This CDR3 is built from 16 residues. The CDR3 DNA reads TGTGCCAGCAGCCAAGACGGGCTCCCTTTGAAAACTGAAGCTTTCTTT. Its translation is CASSQDGLPLKTEAFF.

The rearrangement joins TRBV11-2 to TRBJ2-2, with D unclear. Germline V gene data show CDR1 as SGHAT and CDR2 as FQNNGV. This CDR3 is built from 15 residues. V lost 2 bases and J lost 2, with 9 bases in between. The CDR3 is CASSLLSLNTGELFF. Here the CDR3 DNA reads TGTGCCAGCAGCTTATTGTCACTAAACACCGGGGAGCTGTTTTTT.

This clonotype was seen a few times. The chain carries TRBV20-1 and TRBJ2-7, with D perhaps TRBD2 (5 bases). Germline values: CDR1 DFQATT, CDR2 SNEGSKA (reference sequence). The CDR3 is made up of 15 amino acids. Trimming pared 0 bases from V and 0 bases from J, leaving 12 bases between. This chain's CDR3 is CSARDNFGGSYEQYF. CDR3 DNA: TGCAGTGCTAGAGATAACTTTGGAGGCTCCTACGAGCAGTACTTC.

This clonotype was found many times. This sequence joins TRBV10-3 and TRBJ1-2, with a possible D match to TRBD1 (5 bases). With 3 bases removed from V and 4 bases from J, the gap between germline ends came to 12 bases. The CDR3 consists of 14 residues. Germline V gene data show CDR1 as ENHRY and CDR2 as SYGVKD. The CDR3: CAISEYGGGYGYTF. In DNA, the CDR3 is TGTGCCATCAGTGAATACGGGGGAGGCTATGGCTACACCTTC.